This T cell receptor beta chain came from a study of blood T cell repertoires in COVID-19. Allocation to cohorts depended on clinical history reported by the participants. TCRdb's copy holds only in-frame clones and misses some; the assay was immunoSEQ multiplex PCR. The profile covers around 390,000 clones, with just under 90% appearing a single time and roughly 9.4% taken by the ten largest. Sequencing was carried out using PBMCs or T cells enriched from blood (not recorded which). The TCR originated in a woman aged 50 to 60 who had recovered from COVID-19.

CDR3 bases: TGTGCCAGCAGCCACCAGGGGAATGCTGGTGGGGCCAACGTCCTGACTTTC. It is translated as CASSHQGNAGGANVLTF. The V and J genes are TRBV14 and TRBJ2-6, with D possibly being TRBD1 (6 bases). Germline CDR1 SGHDN, CDR2 FVKESK. Trimming shortened V by 3 bases and J by 3 bases, and 15 bases separated the two germline ends. CDR3 length equals 17 residues.